A selection of T cell receptor beta chains follows, all from one sample in a study of blood T cells in healthy people across ages. One entry per CDR3 protein results from TCRdb running MiXCR on the 5' RACE reads. The sample lists about 750,000 distinct CDR3 sequences, about 55% occurring once. The sample consisted of blood. The receptors originated from an elderly man in good health. Both conserved end residues are part of each CDR3. The D gene is left open where the match is weak. For some rows the clone size is stated as once, few or many, or as a class when expanded; others skip it.

.	.	TRBV3-1	16	TRBJ2-6	CASSHDPGSGANVLTF	TGTGCCAGCAGCCATGATCCCGGGTCTGGGGCCAACGTCCTGACTTTC
TRBD2	.	TRBV20-1	14	TRBJ2-7	CSASIPGLPYEQYF	TGCAGTGCTAGCATCCCGGGACTACCCTACGAGCAGTACTTC
.	.	TRBV20-1	14	TRBJ2-1	CSASAGGVASEQFF	TGCAGTGCTAGCGCTGGCGGGGTAGCCTCTGAGCAGTTCTTC
.	.	TRBV6-1	15	TRBJ1-2	CASRLTRGAFSGYTF	TGTGCCAGCAGATTAACTCGGGGGGCATTCAGTGGCTACACCTTC
.	.	TRBV20-1	14	TRBJ1-6	CSATSGISNSPLHF	TGCAGTGCCACCTCGGGGATATCGAATTCACCCCTCCACTTT
TRBD2	few	TRBV24-1	16	TRBJ2-3	CATSDALAGVKDTQYF	TGTGCCACCAGTGATGCGCTAGCGGGAGTCAAAGATACGCAGTATTTT
.	few	TRBV10-3	15	TRBJ2-7	CAISESTRQVHEQYF	TGTGCCATCAGTGAGTCGACTCGACAGGTGCACGAGCAGTACTTC
.	.	TRBV7-2	15	TRBJ2-3	CASSLAGSYTDTQYF	TGTGCCAGCAGCTTAGCCGGATCTTACACAGATACGCAGTATTTT
TRBD1	.	TRBV20-1	15	TRBJ1-1	CSARDLRQGVTEAFF	TGCAGTGCTAGAGATCTTCGACAGGGGGTCACTGAAGCTTTCTTT
.	.	TRBV19	13	TRBJ1-4	CASARDGNEKLFF	TGTGCCAGTGCCCGGGACGGAAATGAAAAACTGTTTTTT
TRBD1	few	TRBV12-3/TRBV12-4	15	TRBJ1-5	CASSPGTGGTQPQHF	TGTGCCAGCAGTCCCGGGACAGGGGGCACTCAGCCCCAGCATTTT
TRBD1	.	TRBV4-2	15	TRBJ1-5	CASSQDETGVQPQHF	TGTGCCAGCAGCCAAGACGAGACAGGGGTTCAGCCCCAGCATTTT
.	few	TRBV6-1	16	TRBJ1-6	CASSEAGDLSGSPLHF	TGTGCCAGCAGTGAAGCGGGGGACCTAAGTGGCTCACCCCTCCACTTT
.	.	TRBV5-1	15	TRBJ1-2	CASSSAGRRGYGYTF	TGCGCCAGCAGCTCGGCAGGGAGAAGGGGATATGGCTACACCTTC
.	few	TRBV20-1	12	TRBJ2-7	CSAGGGTDEQYF	TGCAGTGCGGGGGGTGGGACTGACGAGCAGTACTTC
.	.	TRBV12-3/TRBV12-4	14	TRBJ2-5	CASSFRTAKEAQYF	TGTGCCAGCAGTTTCAGGACAGCAAAAGAGGCCCAGTACTTC
TRBD1	.	TRBV5-1	15	TRBJ2-7	CASSLGRGHSYEQYF	TGCGCCAGCAGCTTGGGCAGGGGGCACTCCTACGAGCAGTACTTC
.	.	TRBV4-1	12	TRBJ2-1	CASSQNRYEQFF	TGCGCCAGCAGCCAAAACCGGTATGAGCAGTTCTTC
.	.	TRBV9	14	TRBJ2-3	CASSVAISADTQYF	TGTGCCAGCAGCGTAGCAATCTCAGCTGATACGCAGTATTTT
TRBD1	.	TRBV20-1	14	TRBJ2-5	CSARFLVRGETQYF	TGCAGTGCTAGGTTTCTCGTCAGGGGGGAGACCCAGTACTTC
.	.	TRBV24-1	13	TRBJ2-1	CTTRNRVANEQFF	TGTACCACCAGAAACAGGGTTGCCAATGAGCAGTTCTTC
.	.	TRBV27	13	TRBJ1-2	CASRAKEIGGYTF	TGTGCCAGCAGGGCTAAGGAAATAGGTGGCTACACCTTC
TRBD1	.	TRBV28	14	TRBJ2-7	CASSPGQGADEQYF	TGTGCCAGCAGCCCGGGACAGGGGGCTGACGAGCAGTACTTC
TRBD1	.	TRBV27	15	TRBJ2-5	CASSLTGTGGLEQYF	TGTGCCAGCAGTTTAACCGGGACAGGGGGCTTAGAGCAGTACTTC
.	.	TRBV5-1	17	TRBJ2-6	CASSLVGSYSGANVLTF	TGCGCCAGCAGCTTGGTGGGCAGCTATTCTGGGGCCAACGTCCTGACTTTC
TRBD1	.	TRBV2	14	TRBJ2-3	CASRQGLVTDTQYF	TGTGCCAGCAGACAGGGGCTAGTCACAGATACGCAGTATTTT
.	.	TRBV2	20	TRBJ2-1	CASSERLLGFSRLRDNEQFF	TGTGCCAGCAGTGAACGGCTACTAGGCTTTAGTAGGCTCAGGGACAATGAGCAGTTCTTC
TRBD1	once	TRBV7-2	16	TRBJ2-7	CASSKTGTGLAYEQYF	TGTGCCAGCAGCAAGACCGGGACAGGGCTAGCCTACGAGCAGTACTTC
.	.	TRBV24-1	17	TRBJ2-1	CATSAPGWGRGNNEQFF	TGTGCCACCAGTGCCCCGGGGTGGGGGAGAGGCAACAATGAGCAGTTCTTC
.	.	TRBV6-2/TRBV6-3	13	TRBJ2-3	CASSYSVGRYAYF	TGTGCCAGCAGTTACTCCGTGGGCAGATACGCGTATTTT
TRBD1	.	TRBV27	13	TRBJ2-7	CASRTPTGYEQYF	TGTGCCAGCAGAACACCGACAGGGTACGAGCAGTACTTC
.	.	TRBV2	14	TRBJ1-5	CASSDPTGNQPQHF	TGTGCCAGCAGTGATCCAACAGGGAATCAGCCCCAGCATTTT
.	few	TRBV29-1	16	TRBJ1-2	CSSSGGERESNYGYTF	TGCAGCTCCTCAGGTGGTGAACGGGAATCTAACTATGGCTACACCTTC
.	.	TRBV28	13	TRBJ2-7	CASYARQGDEQYF	TGTGCCAGCTATGCGCGGCAGGGCGACGAGCAGTACTTC
.	.	TRBV28	14	TRBJ2-6	CASDAGSGANVLTF	TGTGCCTCCGACGCGGGCTCTGGGGCCAACGTCCTGACTTTC
.	.	TRBV4-2	15	TRBJ1-5	CASSSSKGGNQPQHF	TGTGCCAGCAGCTCCAGTAAGGGGGGCAATCAGCCCCAGCATTTT
.	.	TRBV7-9	18	TRBJ2-1	CASSLANTGTRPYNEQFF	TGTGCCAGCAGCTTAGCCAATACCGGGACACGGCCATACAATGAGCAGTTCTTC
.	.	TRBV10-1	16	TRBJ2-7	CASSETRNREPTGKYF	TGCGCCAGCAGTGAGACTCGCAACAGAGAACCTACTGGGAAGTACTTC
.	.	TRBV20-1	13	TRBJ1-2	CSAMGSANYGYTF	TGCAGTGCTATGGGCAGTGCTAACTATGGCTACACCTTC
.	.	TRBV10-3	13	TRBJ1-4	CATEGGPNEKLFF	TGTGCCACAGAGGGCGGGCCTAATGAAAAACTGTTTTTT
TRBD1	.	TRBV28	16	TRBJ2-1	CASSIGGTGGLIGQFF	TGTGCCAGCAGTATCGGTGGGACAGGGGGTCTAATTGGGCAGTTCTTC
TRBD2	.	TRBV6-5	16	TRBJ2-5	CASSPTYLAGEETQYF	TGTGCCAGCAGTCCTACGTATCTAGCGGGAGAGGAGACCCAGTACTTC
.	.	TRBV29-1	12	TRBJ2-5	CSVPQGQETQYF	TGCAGCGTTCCGCAGGGGCAAGAGACCCAGTACTTC
.	.	TRBV5-1	14	TRBJ2-1	CASSLALDVGEQFF	TGCGCCAGCAGCTTGGCACTCGACGTAGGTGAGCAGTTCTTC
.	.	TRBV7-2	15	TRBJ1-2	CASTIGAGKNYGYTF	TGTGCCAGCACCATTGGGGCAGGGAAAAACTATGGCTACACCTTC
TRBD2	.	TRBV2	17	TRBJ2-7	CASSLTGTSSKGNEQYF	TGTGCCAGCAGTCTAACCGGGACTAGCTCCAAGGGGAACGAGCAGTACTTC
TRBD2	.	TRBV24-1	16	TRBJ2-5	CATSDGLAGVGETQYF	TGTGCCACCAGTGACGGTTTAGCGGGAGTTGGAGAGACCCAGTACTTC
.	few	TRBV28	14	TRBJ1-2	CASSLPGLVGGYTF	TGTGCCAGCAGTCTCCCAGGGTTAGTAGGTGGCTACACCTTC
.	.	TRBV4-3	15	TRBJ2-6	CASSQWISGANVLTF	TGCGCCAGCAGCCAATGGATCTCTGGGGCCAACGTCCTGACTTTC
TRBD1	.	TRBV6-1	17	TRBJ2-3	CASPFTVAGTGNRYAYF	TGTGCCAGCCCCTTCACGGTGGCCGGGACAGGGAACAGATACGCGTATTTT
.	.	TRBV29-1	12	TRBJ2-7	CSVALLGSEQYF	TGCAGCGTCGCCCTCTTAGGGAGCGAGCAGTACTTC
.	.	TRBV11-2	17	TRBJ2-1	CASSLNLRQSSYNEQFF	TGTGCCAGCAGCTTAAATCTTCGGCAAAGCTCTTACAATGAGCAGTTCTTC